This T cell receptor (beta chain) was sequenced in a study of blood T cell repertoires in COVID-19. This CDR3 region has 16 residues. The J segment lost 7 bases and the V segment lost 2 bases, leaving 10 bases of the junction unmatched. Germline V gene lookup returns CDR1 MDHEN and CDR2 SYDVKM. This clone has only one observation. Per the authors' pipeline: Amplified reference gene primers provided the basis for estimating nucleated cell counts. Produced via immunoSEQ multiplex PCR; TCRdb's table is partial and in-frame only. V and J calls and clone size are those listed in that table; D and trimming were worked out from the DNA. The repertoire holds about 220,000 clones, around 82% seen once, with 3% to 4.5% in the top ten.

The source material was peripheral blood. This rearrangement joins TRBV28 to TRBJ1-5; 8 positions match TRBD1. The receptor was derived from a woman older than 75 with acute or convalescent COVID-19. The CDR3 region has the DNA TGTGCCAGCAGTTTAATTAGGGCAGGGGGCCGGCAGCCCCAGCATTTT. It yields the protein CASSLIRAGGRQPQHF.